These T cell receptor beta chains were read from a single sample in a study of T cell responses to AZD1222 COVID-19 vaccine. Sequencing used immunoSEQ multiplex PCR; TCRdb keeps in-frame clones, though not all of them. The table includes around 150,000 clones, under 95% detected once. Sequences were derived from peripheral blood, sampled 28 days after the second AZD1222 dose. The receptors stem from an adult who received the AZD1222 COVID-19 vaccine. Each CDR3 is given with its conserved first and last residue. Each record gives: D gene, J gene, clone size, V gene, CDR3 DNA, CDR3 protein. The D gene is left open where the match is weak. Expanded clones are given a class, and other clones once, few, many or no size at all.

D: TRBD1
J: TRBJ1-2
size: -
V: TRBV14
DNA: TGTGCCAGCAGCCCTCAGGGGGCGGGAAGGCTTGGCTACACCTTC
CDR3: CASSPQGAGRLGYTF

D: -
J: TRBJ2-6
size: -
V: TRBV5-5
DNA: TGTGCCAGCAGCTATGGCGGGGCCAACGTCCTGACTTTC
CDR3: CASSYGGANVLTF

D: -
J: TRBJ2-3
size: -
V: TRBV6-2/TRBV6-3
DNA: TGTGCCAGCAGCACTAGGGATAGGTCCCCAGATACGCAGTATTTT
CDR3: CASSTRDRSPDTQYF

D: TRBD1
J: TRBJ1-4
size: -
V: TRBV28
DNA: TGTGCCAGCAGCCGACAGGGGGCATTGAGGGAAAAACTGTTTTTT
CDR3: CASSRQGALREKLFF

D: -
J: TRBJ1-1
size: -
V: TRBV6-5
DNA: TGTGCCAGCAGTTACCTCGGCGGCGACACTGAAGCTTTCTTT
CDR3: CASSYLGGDTEAFF

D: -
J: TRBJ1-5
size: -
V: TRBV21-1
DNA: TGTGCCAGCAGCGAAGGAGGACAGGGGCCTAGTCAGCCCCAGCATTTT
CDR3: CASSEGGQGPSQPQHF

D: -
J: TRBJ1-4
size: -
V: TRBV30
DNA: TGTGCCTGGAGGGATCCCTTTAATGAAAAACTGTTTTTT
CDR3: CAWRDPFNEKLFF

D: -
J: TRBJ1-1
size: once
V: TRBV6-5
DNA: TGTGCCAGCACCCTCCAGAGAGCGGGCCACACTGAAGCTTTCTTT
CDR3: CASTLQRAGHTEAFF

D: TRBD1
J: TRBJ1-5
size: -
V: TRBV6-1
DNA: TGTGCCAGCAGTGAAACCCCAGGGGGCGCCGGTCAGCCCCAGCATTTT
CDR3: CASSETPGGAGQPQHF

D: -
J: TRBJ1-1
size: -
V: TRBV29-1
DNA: TGCAGCGTTAGGGAGGGAGGAGTGGCTGAAGCTTTCTTT
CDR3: CSVREGGVAEAFF

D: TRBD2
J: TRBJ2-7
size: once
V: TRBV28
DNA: TGTGCCAGCAGTCTTAGCGGGGAGGGCGAGCAGTACTTC
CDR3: CASSLSGEGEQYF